This T cell receptor (beta chain) was recorded in a study of cytomegalovirus exposure and HLA in healthy donors. A note on this clone: Its antigen is unidentified.

The PCR contained 60 Vbeta and 13 Jbeta primers. Repertoires were generated with immunoSEQ multiplex PCR, while TCRdb's copy carries only in-frame clones and drops some. The repertoire table contains some 67,000 clones. The CDR3 consists of 16 residues. Germline V CDR1 and CDR2: SQVTM, ANQGSEA. Trimming removed 4 bases at V and 3 bases at J, with 20 bases between. Study-wide results and limits: Later on, an analysis tied approximately 17,000 TCR beta sequences to HLA alleles at 0.05 false discovery rate. Earlier analysis looked at TCR beta V segments, and most were productive about 90% or about 30% of the time.

Input material: PBMCs. The clonotype originates from a woman aged 30 to 39 in good health and CMV-seronegative. V is TRBV29-1 and J is TRBJ2-3; weak D call: TRBD2 (6 bases). DNA of the CDR3: TGCAGCGTTGCTGAATTCTGGGGGGTTAGTACAGATACGCAGTATTTT. Residues: CSVAEFWGVSTDTQYF.